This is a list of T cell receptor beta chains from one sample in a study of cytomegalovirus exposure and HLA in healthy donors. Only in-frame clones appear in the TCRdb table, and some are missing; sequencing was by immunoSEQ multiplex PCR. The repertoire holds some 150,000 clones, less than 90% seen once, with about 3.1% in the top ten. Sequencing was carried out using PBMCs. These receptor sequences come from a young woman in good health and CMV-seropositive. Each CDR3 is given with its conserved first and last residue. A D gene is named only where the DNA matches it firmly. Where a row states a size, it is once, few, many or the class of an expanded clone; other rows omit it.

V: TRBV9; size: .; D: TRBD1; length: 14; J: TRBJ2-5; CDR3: CASSVVGGGETQYF; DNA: TGTGCCAGCAGCGTAGTAGGGGGCGGGGAGACCCAGTACTTC
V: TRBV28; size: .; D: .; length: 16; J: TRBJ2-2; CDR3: CASSLGEYINTGELFF; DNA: TGTGCCAGCAGTTTGGGAGAGTATATCAACACCGGGGAGCTGTTTTTT
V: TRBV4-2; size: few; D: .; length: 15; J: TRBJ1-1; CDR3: CASSQSGAGTTEAFF; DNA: TGTGCCAGCAGCCAATCTGGGGCAGGGACAACTGAAGCTTTCTTT
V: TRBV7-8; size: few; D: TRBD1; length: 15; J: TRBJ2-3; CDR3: CASSQPRGQADTQYF; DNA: TGTGCCAGCAGCCAACCCAGGGGGCAGGCAGATACGCAGTATTTT
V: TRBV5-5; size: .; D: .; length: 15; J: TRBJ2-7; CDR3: CASSLAAAISYEQYF; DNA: TGTGCCAGCAGCTTGGCCGCGGCGATATCATACGAGCAGTACTTC
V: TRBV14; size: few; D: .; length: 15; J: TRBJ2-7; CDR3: CASSQPGTLSYEQYF; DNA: TGTGCCAGCAGCCAACCCGGGACTTTATCCTACGAGCAGTACTTC
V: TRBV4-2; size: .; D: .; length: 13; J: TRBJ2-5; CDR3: CASSQNRLETQYF; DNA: TGTGCCAGCAGCCAAAACCGACTAGAGACCCAGTACTTC
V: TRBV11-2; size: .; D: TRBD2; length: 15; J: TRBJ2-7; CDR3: CASSLGGGYTYEQYF; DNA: TGTGCCAGCAGCTTAGGGGGGGGGTACACCTACGAGCAGTACTTC
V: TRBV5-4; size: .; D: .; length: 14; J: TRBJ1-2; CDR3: CASSSQGFDYGYTF; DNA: TGTGCCAGCAGCTCTCAGGGCTTCGACTATGGCTACACCTTC
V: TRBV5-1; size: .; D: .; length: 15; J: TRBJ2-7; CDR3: CASSPAREGVYEQYF; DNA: TGCGCCAGCAGCCCCGCTAGAGAGGGTGTCTACGAGCAGTACTTC
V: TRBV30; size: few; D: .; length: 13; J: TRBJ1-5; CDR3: CAWREDSNQPQHF; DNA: TGTGCCTGGAGGGAGGATAGCAATCAGCCCCAGCATTTT